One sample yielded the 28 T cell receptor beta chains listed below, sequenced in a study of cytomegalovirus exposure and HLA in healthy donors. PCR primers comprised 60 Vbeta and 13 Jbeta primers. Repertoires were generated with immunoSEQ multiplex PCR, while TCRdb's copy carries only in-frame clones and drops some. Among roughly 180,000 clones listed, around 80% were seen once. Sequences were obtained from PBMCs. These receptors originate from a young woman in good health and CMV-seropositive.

CDR3 DNA: TGTGCCAGCAGTTTAGACAGGGGTAATTCACCCCTCCACTTT. Translating it yields CASSLDRGNSPLHF. V usage is TRBV27 and J usage is TRBJ1-6; 8 positions match TRBD1. The germline V gene encodes CDR1 MNHEY and CDR2 SMNVEV (reference sequence). This CDR3 comprises 14 residues. After removal of 2 bases from V and 6 bases from J, the junction contained 0 bases not matched to a gene.

For the CDR3, the DNA is TGCGCCAGCGCGAGGCGGGACAGGGCGTACGAGCAGTACTTC. Translated, it gives CASARRDRAYEQYF. The chain joins TRBV5-1 to TRBJ2-7, with 9 bases lining up with TRBD1. Germline CDR1 SGHRS, CDR2 YFSETQ. This CDR3 contains 14 residues. J was trimmed by 4 bases and V by 7 bases; bases with no gene match: 9.

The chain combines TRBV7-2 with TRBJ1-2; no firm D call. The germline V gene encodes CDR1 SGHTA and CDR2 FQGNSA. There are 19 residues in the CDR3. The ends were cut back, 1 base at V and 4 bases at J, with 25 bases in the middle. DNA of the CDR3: TGTGCCAGCAGCTTAGTCCCAAGCTGGCGGGCCTCGCTTTTCTATGGCTACACCTTC. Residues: CASSLVPSWRASLFYGYTF. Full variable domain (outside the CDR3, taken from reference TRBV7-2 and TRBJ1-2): GAGVSQSPSNKVTEKGKDVELRCDPISGHTALYWYRQSLGQGLEFLIYFQGNSAPDKSGLPSDRFSAERTGGSVSTLTIQRTQQEDSAVYLCASSLVPSWRASLFYGYTFGSGTRLTVV.

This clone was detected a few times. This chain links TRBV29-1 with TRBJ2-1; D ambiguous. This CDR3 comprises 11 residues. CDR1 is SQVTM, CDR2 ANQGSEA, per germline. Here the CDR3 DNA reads TGCGGCGCGAGCCACTACAATGAGCAGTTCTTC. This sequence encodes CGASHYNEQFF.

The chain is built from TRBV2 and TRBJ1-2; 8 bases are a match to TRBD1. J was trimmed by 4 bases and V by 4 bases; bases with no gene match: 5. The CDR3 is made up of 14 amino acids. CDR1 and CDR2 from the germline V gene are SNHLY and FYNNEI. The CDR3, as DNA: TGTGCCAGCAGTGGGACAGGGATAGGCTATGGCTACACCTTC. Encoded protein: CASSGTGIGYGYTF.

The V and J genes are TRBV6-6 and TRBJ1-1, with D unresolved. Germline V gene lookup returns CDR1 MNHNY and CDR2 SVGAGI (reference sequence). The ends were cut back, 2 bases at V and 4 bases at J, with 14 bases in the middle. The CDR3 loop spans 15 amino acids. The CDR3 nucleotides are TGTGCCAGCAGTTACGGTATAGGCGGATCCACTGAAGCTTTCTTT. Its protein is CASSYGIGGSTEAFF.

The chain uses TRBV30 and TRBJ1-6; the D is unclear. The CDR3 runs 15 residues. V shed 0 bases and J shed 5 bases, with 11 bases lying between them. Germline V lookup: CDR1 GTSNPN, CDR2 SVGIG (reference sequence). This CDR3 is CAWSVLGANNSPLHF. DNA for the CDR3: TGTGCCTGGAGTGTACTGGGAGCTAATAATTCACCCCTCCACTTT.

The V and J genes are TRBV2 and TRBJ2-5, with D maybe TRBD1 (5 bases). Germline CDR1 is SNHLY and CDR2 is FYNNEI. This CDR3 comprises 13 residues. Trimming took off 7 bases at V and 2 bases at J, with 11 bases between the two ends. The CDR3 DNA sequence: TGTGCCAGCAACGGACACTTACAAGAGACCCAGTACTTC. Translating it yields CASNGHLQETQYF.

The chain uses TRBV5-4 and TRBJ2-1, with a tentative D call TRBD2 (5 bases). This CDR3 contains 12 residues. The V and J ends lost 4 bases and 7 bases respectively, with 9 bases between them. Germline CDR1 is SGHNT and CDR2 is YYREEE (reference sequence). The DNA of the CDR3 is TGTGCCAGCAGCGGACTGACTAATGAGCAGTTCTTC. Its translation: CASSGLTNEQFF. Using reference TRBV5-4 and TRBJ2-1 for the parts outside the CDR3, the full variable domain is ETGVTQSPTHLIKTRGQQVTLRCSSQSGHNTVSWYQQALGQGPQFIFQYYREEENGRGNFPPRFSGLQFPNYSSELNVNALELDDSALYLCASSGLTNEQFFGPGTRLTVL.

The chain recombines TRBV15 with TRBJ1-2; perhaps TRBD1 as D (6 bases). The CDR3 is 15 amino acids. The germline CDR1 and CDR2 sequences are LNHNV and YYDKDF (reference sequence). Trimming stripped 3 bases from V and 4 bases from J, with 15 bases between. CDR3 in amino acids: CATSSASGTLYGYTF. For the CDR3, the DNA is TGTGCCACCAGCAGCGCCAGTGGGACACTCTATGGCTACACCTTC. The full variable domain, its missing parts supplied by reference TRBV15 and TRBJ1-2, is DAMVIQNPRYQVTQFGKPVTLSCSQTLNHNVMYWYQQKSSQAPKLLFHYYDKDFNNEADTPDNFQSRRPNTSFCFLDIRSPGLGDTAMYLCATSSASGTLYGYTFGSGTRLTVV.

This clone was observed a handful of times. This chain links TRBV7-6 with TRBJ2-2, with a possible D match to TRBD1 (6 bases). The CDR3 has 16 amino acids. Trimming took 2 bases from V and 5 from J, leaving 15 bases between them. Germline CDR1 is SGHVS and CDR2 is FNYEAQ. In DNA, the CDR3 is TGTGCCAGCAGCTTAAGGAGTCAGGGGAAAACCGGGGAGCTGTTTTTT. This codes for CASSLRSQGKTGELFF.

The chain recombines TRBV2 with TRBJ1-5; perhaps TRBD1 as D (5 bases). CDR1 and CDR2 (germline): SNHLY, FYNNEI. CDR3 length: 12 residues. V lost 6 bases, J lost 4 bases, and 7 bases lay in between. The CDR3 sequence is CASSPGNQPQHF. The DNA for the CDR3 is TGTGCCAGCAGCCCAGGGAATCAGCCCCAGCATTTT.

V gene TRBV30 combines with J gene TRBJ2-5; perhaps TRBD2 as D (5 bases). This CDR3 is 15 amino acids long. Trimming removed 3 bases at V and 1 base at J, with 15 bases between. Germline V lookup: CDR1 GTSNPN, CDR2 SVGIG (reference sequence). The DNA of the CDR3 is TGTGCCTGGAGCCTCGGGGTGAGCCCCCAAGAGACCCAGTACTTC. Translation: CAWSLGVSPQETQYF.

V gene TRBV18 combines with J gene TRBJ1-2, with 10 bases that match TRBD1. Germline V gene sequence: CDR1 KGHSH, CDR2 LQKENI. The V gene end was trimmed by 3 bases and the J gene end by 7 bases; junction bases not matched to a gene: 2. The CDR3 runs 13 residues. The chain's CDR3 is CASSPGDRGGYTF. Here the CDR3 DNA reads TGTGCCAGCTCACCGGGGGACAGGGGTGGCTACACCTTC. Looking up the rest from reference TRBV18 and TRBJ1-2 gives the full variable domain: NAGVMQNPRHLVRRRGQEARLRCSPMKGHSHVYWYRQLPEEGLKFMVYLQKENIIDESGMPKERFSAEFPKEGPSILRIQQVVRGDSAAYFCASSPGDRGGYTFGSGTRLTVV.

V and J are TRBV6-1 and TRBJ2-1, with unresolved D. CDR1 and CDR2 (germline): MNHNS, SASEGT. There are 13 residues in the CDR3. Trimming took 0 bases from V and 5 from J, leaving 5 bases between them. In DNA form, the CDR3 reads TGTGCCAGCAGTGAAGCGGGCCACAATGAGCAGTTCTTC. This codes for CASSEAGHNEQFF.

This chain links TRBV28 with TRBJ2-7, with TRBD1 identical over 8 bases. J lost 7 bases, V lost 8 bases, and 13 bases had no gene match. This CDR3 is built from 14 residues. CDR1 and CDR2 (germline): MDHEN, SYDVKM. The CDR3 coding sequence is TGTGCCAGCGCCGCCGGGACAGGTGCCTTTGAGCAGTACTTC. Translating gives CASAAGTGAFEQYF.

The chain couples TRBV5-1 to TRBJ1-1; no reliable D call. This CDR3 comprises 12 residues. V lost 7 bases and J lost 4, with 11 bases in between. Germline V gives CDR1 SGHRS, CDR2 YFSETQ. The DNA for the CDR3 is TGCGCCAGCCGGGATTTGGGCACTGAAGCTTTCTTT. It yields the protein CASRDLGTEAFF.

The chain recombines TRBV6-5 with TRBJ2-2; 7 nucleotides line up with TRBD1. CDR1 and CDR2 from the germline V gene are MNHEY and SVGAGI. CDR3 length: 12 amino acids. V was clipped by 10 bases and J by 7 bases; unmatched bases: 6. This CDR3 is CATDRAGGELFF. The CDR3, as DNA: TGTGCCACCGACAGGGCCGGCGGGGAGCTGTTTTTT.

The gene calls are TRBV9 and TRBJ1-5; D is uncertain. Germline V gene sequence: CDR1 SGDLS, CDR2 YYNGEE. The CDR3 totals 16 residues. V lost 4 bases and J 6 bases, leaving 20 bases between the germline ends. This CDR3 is CASSFGEGGGGQPQHF. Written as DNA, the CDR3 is TGTGCCAGCAGCTTTGGGGAGGGCGGCGGAGGTCAGCCCCAGCATTTT. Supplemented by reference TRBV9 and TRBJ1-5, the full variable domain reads DSGVTQTPKHLITATGQRVTLRCSPRSGDLSVYWYQQSLDQGLQFLIQYYNGEERAKGNILERFSAQQFPDLHSELNLSSLELGDSALYFCASSFGEGGGGQPQHFGDGTRLSIL.

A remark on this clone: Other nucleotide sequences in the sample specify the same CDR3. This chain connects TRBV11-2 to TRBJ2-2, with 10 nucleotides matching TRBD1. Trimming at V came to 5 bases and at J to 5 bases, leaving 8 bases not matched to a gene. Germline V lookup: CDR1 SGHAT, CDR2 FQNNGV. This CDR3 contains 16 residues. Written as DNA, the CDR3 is TGTGCCAGCAGCCGGCGACAGGGGGCCGGGACCGGGGAGCTGTTTTTT. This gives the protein CASSRRQGAGTGELFF.

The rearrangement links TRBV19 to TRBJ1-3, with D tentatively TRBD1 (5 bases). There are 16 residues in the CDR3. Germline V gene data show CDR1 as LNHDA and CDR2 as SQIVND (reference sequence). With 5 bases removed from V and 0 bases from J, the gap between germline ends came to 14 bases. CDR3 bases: TGTGCCAGTAGTCGCCCCCGACAGTACTCTGGAAACACCATATATTTT. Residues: CASSRPRQYSGNTIYF.

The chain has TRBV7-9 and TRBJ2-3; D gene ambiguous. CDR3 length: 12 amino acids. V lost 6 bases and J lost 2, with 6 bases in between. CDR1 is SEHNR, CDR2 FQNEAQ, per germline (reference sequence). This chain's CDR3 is CASSQFTDTQYF. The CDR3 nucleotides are TGTGCCAGCAGTCAGTTCACAGATACGCAGTATTTT.

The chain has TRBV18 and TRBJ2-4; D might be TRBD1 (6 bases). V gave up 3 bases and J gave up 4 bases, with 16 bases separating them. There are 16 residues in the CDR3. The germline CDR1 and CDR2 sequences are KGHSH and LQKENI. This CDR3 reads CASSPVKSTGKNIQYF. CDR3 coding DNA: TGTGCCAGCTCACCGGTTAAATCGACAGGAAAAAACATTCAGTACTTC.

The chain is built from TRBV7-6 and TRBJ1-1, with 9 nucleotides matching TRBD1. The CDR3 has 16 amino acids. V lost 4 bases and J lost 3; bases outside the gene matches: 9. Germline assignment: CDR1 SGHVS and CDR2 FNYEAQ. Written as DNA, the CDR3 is TGTGCCAGCAGCTCCAGCTACGGGACAGGGTACACTGAAGCTTTCTTT. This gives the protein CASSSSYGTGYTEAFF.

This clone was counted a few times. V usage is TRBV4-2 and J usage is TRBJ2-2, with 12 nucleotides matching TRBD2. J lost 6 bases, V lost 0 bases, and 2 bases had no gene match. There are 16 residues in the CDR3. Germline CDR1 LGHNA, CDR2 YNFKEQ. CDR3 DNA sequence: TGTGCCAGCAGCCAAGATCCTAGCGGGGGGGCCGGGGAGCTGTTTTTT. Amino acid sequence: CASSQDPSGGAGELFF.

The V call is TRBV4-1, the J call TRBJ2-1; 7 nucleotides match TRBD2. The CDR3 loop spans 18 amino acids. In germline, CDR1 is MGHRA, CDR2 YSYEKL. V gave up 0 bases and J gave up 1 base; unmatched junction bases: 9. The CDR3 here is CASSQEGVLGGSYNEQFF. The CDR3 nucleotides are TGCGCCAGCAGCCAAGAGGGGGTGTTGGGGGGGTCCTACAATGAGCAGTTCTTC.

In nucleotides, the CDR3 is TGTGCCAGCAGATACGGGAACGACCAAGAGACCCAGTACTTC. Translating it yields CASRYGNDQETQYF. The V gene is TRBV6-1, the J gene TRBJ2-5, with TRBD2 as a possible D gene (5 bases). The CDR3 runs 14 residues. The ends were cut back, 6 bases at V and 0 bases at J, with 11 bases in the middle. Germline-derived CDR1 and CDR2 are MNHNS and SASEGT.

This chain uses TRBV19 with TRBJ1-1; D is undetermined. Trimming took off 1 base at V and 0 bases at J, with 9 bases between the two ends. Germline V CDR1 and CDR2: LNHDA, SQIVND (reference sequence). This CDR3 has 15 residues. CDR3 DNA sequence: TGTGCCAGTAGTATAGGCGGACTAATGAACACTGAAGCTTTCTTT. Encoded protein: CASSIGGLMNTEAFF.